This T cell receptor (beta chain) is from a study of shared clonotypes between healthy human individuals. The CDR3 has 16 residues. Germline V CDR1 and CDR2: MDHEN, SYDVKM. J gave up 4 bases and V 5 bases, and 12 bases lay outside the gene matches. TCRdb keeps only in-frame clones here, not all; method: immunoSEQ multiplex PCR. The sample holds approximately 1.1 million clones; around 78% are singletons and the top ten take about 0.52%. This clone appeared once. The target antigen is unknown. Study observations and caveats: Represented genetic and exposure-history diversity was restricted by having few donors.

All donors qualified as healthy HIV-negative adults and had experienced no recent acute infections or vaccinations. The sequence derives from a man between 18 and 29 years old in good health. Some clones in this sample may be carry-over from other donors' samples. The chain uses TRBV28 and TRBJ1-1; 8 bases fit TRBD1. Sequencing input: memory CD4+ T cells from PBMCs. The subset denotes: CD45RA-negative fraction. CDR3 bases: TGTGCCAGCAGTGCCCCGACAGGGGCATTTAGCACTGAAGCTTTCTTT. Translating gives CASSAPTGAFSTEAFF.